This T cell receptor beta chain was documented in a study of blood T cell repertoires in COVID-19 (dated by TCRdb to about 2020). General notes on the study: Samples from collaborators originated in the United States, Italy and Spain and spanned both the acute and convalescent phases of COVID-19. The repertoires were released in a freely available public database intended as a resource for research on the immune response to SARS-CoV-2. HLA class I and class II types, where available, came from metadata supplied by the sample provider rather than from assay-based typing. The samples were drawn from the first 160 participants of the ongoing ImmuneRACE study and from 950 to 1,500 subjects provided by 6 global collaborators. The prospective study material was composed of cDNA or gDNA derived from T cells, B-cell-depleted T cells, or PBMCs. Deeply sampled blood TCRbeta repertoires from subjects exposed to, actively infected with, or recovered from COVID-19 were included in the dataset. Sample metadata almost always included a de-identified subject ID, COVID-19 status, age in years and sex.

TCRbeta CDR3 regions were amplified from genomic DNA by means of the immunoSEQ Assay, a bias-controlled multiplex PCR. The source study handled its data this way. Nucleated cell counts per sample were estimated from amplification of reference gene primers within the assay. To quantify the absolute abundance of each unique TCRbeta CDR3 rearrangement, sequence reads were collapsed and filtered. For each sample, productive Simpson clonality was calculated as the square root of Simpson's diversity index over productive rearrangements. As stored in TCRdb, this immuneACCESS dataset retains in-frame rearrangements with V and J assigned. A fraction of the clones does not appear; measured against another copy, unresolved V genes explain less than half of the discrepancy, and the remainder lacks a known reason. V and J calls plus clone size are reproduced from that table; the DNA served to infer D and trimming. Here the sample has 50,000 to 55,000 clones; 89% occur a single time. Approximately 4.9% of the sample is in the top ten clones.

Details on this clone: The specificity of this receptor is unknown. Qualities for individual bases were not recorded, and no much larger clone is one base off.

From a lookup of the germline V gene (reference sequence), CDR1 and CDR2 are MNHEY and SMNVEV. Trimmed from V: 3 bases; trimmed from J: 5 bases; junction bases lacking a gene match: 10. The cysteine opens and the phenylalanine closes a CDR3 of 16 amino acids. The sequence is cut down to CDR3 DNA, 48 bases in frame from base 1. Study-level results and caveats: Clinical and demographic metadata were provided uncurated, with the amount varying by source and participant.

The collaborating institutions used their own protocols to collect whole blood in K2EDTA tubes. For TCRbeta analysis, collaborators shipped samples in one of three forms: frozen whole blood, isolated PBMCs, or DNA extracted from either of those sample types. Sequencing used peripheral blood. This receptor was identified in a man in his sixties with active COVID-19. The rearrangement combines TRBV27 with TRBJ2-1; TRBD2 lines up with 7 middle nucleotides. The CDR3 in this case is CASSFTVRGLNNEQFF. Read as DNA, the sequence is TGTGCCAGCAGTTTTACTGTTAGGGGACTAAACAATGAGCAGTTCTTC.